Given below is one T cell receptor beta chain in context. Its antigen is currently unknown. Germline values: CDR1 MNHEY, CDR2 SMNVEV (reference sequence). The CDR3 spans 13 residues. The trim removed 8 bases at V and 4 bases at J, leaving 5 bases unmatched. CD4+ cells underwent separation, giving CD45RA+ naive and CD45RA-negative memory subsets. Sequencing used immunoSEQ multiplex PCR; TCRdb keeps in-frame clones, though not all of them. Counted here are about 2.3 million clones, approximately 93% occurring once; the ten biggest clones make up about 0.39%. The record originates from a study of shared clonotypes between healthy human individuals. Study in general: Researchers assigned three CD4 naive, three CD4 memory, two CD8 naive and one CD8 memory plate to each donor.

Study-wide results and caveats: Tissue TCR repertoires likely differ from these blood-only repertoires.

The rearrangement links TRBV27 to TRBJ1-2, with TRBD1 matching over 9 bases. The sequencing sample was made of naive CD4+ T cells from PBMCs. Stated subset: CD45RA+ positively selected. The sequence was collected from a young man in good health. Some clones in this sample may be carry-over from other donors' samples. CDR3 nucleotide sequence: TGTGCCAGCGGGGACAGGGTGGGCTATGGCTACACCTTC. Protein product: CASGDRVGYGYTF.